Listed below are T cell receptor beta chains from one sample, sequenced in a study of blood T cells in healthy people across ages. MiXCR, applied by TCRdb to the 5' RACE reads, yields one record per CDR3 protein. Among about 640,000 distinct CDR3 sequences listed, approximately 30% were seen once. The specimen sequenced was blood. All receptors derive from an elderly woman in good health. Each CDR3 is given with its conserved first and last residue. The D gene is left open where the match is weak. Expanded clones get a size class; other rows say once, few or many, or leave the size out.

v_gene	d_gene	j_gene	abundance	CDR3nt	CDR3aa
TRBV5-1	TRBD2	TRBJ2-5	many	TGCGCCAGCAGCTTGGATTTAGCGGGGGGAGAGACCCAGTACTTC	CASSLDLAGGETQYF
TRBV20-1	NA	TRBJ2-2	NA	TGCAGTGTTCCCTCTGGGGTAGGCCCGACTAACACCGGGGAGCTGTTTTTT	CSVPSGVGPTNTGELFF
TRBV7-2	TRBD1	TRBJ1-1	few	TGTGCCAGCAGCTTCCGGGACAGTTTCACTGAAGCTTTCTTT	CASSFRDSFTEAFF
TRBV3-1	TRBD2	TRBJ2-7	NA	TGTGCCAGCAGCCGGGGGCTCGGGGGGGCCGATTACAATGAGCAGTACTTC	CASSRGLGGADYNEQYF
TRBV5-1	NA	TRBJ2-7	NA	TGCGCCAGCAGCTGGGGACCAGGAATCTCCTACGAGCAGTACTTC	CASSWGPGISYEQYF
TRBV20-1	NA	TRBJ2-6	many	TGCAGTGCTGCTTATAGCTCTGGGGCCAACGTCCTGACTTTC	CSAAYSSGANVLTF
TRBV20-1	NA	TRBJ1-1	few	TGCAGTGCTAGGCCGGGGAACACTGAAGCTTTCTTT	CSARPGNTEAFF
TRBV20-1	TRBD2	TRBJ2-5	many	TGCAGTGCCTCAGCGGGACTAAAAGAGACCCAGTACTTC	CSASAGLKETQYF
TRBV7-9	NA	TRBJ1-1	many	TGTGCCAGCAGCTTAAATATGGGTGAAGCTTTCTTT	CASSLNMGEAFF
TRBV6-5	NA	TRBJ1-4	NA	TGTGCCAGCAGGCGGGATATCAAAGAAAAACTGTTTTTT	CASRRDIKEKLFF
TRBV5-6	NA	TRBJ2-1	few	TGTGCCAGCAACCCAACTTTCGGTGAGCAGTTCTTC	CASNPTFGEQFF
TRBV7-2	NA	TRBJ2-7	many	TGTGCCAGCAGGATTCCGCTATCCTACGAGCAGTACTTC	CASRIPLSYEQYF
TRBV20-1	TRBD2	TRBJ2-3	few	TGCAGTGCTCCGACTAGCACAGATACGCGGTATTTT	CSAPTSTDTRYF
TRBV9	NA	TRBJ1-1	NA	TGTGCCAGCAGCGCCTCGGGGGGCCACACTGAAGCTTTCTTT	CASSASGGHTEAFF
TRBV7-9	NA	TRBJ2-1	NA	TGTGCCAGCAGCTTCTATGGCGGGTTTGAGCAGTTCTTC	CASSFYGGFEQFF
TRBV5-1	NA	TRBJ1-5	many	TGCGCCAGCAGCTTGGGGACATCGCTCCGTAATCAGCCCCAGCATTTT	CASSLGTSLRNQPQHF
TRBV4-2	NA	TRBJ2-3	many	TGTGCCAGCAGCCAAGGGCTAGACACAGATACGCAGTATTTT	CASSQGLDTDTQYF
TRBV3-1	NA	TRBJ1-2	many	TGTGCCAGCAGCCAAGATCAGGTTCACTATGGCTACACCTTC	CASSQDQVHYGYTF
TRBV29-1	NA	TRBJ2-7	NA	TGCAGCGTTATTGCGGGACAGACCTACGAGCAGTACTTC	CSVIAGQTYEQYF
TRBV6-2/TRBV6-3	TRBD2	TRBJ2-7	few	TGTGCCAGCAGCCGGGGACTAGCGGGGGGGCAAGGGGGCAATGAGCAGTACTTC	CASSRGLAGGQGGNEQYF
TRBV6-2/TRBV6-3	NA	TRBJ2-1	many	TGTGTCAGCAGCCACTCCGACGCGACTTCCTACAATGAGCAGTTCTTC	CVSSHSDATSYNEQFF
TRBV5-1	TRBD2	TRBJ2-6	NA	TGCGCCAGCAGCTTGGGGACCAGCGGGGGGGCCCCTGGGACCAACGTCCTGACTTTC	CASSLGTSGGAPGTNVLTF
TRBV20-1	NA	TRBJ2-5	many	TGCAGTGCTCCGGGGGCCCGGGAGACCCAGTACTTC	CSAPGARETQYF
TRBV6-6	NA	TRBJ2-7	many	TGTGCCAGCAGTTACTCGTCCGGGGCATCCTACGAGCAGTACTTC	CASSYSSGASYEQYF
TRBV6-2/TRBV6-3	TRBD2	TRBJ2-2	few	TGTGCCAGCAGTTACCTGGGGCTAGCGGGGAGAGTCACCGGGGAGCTGTTTTTT	CASSYLGLAGRVTGELFF
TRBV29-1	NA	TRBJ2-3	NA	TGCAGCGCTGGGGGGACAGATACGCAGTATTTT	CSAGGTDTQYF
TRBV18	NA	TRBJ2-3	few	TGTGCCAGCTCACCACGTGGCCTAGCCCCAGATACGCAGTATTTT	CASSPRGLAPDTQYF
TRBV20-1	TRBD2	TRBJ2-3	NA	TGCAGTGCAAGTCCGCTATACGGGACTAGCGGAAACACAGATACGCAGTATTTT	CSASPLYGTSGNTDTQYF
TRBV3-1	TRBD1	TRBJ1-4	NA	TGTGCCAGCAGACAAACAGGGGGTGAAAAACTGTTTTTT	CASRQTGGEKLFF